A selection of T cell receptor beta chains follows, all from one sample in a study of shared clonotypes between healthy human individuals. Clones were sequenced by immunoSEQ multiplex PCR, and TCRdb holds only the in-frame ones, with some missing. The data show hundreds of thousands of clones, 70% to 80% seen once. The sample was PBMCs. These receptors were obtained from a woman in her thirties or forties in good health. Some clones in this sample may be carry-over from other donors' samples. CDR3s include the opening cysteine and the closing phenylalanine or tryptophan. The D gene is left open where the match is weak. Size values are once, few and many counts, or a class for expanded clones, and some rows have none.

NA	NA	TRBV30	TRBJ1-1	TGTGCCTGGATGTCGAATCTGAACACTGAAGCTTTCTTT	CAWMSNLNTEAFF
TRBD2	NA	TRBV10-2	TRBJ2-7	TGCGCCAGCTCGGGGCGGGAGTTTGAGTACGAGCAGTACTTC	CASSGREFEYEQYF
NA	NA	TRBV6-6	TRBJ2-2	TGTGCCAGCCAGGGGTCCGGGGAGCTGTTTTTT	CASQGSGELFF
NA	NA	TRBV11-1	TRBJ2-7	TGTGCCAGCAGCGCCACATCGAGACAGGTTTTGACCTACGAGCAGTACTTC	CASSATSRQVLTYEQYF
TRBD2	NA	TRBV7-9	TRBJ2-2	TGTGCCAGCAGCCCCGGGGGGGGAGCGAACACCGGGGAGCTGTTTTTT	CASSPGGGANTGELFF
NA	NA	TRBV5-1	TRBJ2-1	TGCGCCAGCAGCTTGGGAATTATGGGTGTCCCAGTCGACAATGAGCAGTTCTTC	CASSLGIMGVPVDNEQFF
NA	NA	TRBV1	TRBJ2-7	TGCACCAGCAGCCAATCGCTTGGGGCTATTCCTAAATACGAGCAGTACTTC	CTSSQSLGAIPKYEQYF
TRBD2	NA	TRBV4-3	TRBJ2-5	TGCGCCAGCAGCCAAGTCGCGGGAGGGACCCAGTACTTC	CASSQVAGGTQYF
NA	NA	TRBV7-9	TRBJ2-4	TGTGCCAGCAGCTTTTCCCCCTGGGTTGAAGCCAAAAACATTCAGTACTTC	CASSFSPWVEAKNIQYF
NA	NA	TRBV9	TRBJ1-4	TGTGCCAGCAGCGCCCCACAGGGTGCAACTAATGAAAAACTGTTTTTT	CASSAPQGATNEKLFF
TRBD2	NA	TRBV5-1	TRBJ2-1	TGCGCCAGCAGCCTCGGACTAGCGGATTACAATGAGCAGTTCTTC	CASSLGLADYNEQFF
NA	NA	TRBV28	TRBJ1-4	TGTGCCAGCAGTGCCCCGACAGGCAGGGATGAAAAACTGTTTTTT	CASSAPTGRDEKLFF
NA	NA	TRBV11-2	TRBJ2-4	TGTGCCAGCAGCTTCGCGGGGATAATCGTTGGGGCCAAAAACATTCAGTACTTC	CASSFAGIIVGAKNIQYF
NA	NA	TRBV7-9	TRBJ1-4	TGTGCCAGCAGCCAGGAGTTAGAGGAAAAACTGTTTTTT	CASSQELEEKLFF
NA	NA	TRBV4-1	TRBJ2-1	TGCGCCAGCAGCCAAGCAGGGGGACTAAACAATGAGCAGTTCTTC	CASSQAGGLNNEQFF
TRBD2	NA	TRBV7-8	TRBJ2-2	TGTGCCAGCAGCTCCTCGATAGCGGGAGGTCCTGGGGAGCTGTTTTTT	CASSSSIAGGPGELFF
NA	NA	TRBV19	TRBJ1-3	TGTGCCAGTAGTATACGGGGAGCGACCTACACCATATATTTT	CASSIRGATYTIYF
TRBD2	NA	TRBV19	TRBJ2-7	TGTGCCACCCGGGGGGGGCGCTTTAACTACGAGCAGTACTTC	CATRGGRFNYEQYF
NA	once	TRBV4-1	TRBJ2-2	TGCGCCAGCAGCCTCGTCCGGGACCCTGGGGGAGGGGAGCTGTTTTTT	CASSLVRDPGGGELFF
NA	NA	TRBV29-1	TRBJ2-3	TGCAGCGTAGAGGGCAGGAGCACAGATACGCAGTATTTT	CSVEGRSTDTQYF
NA	NA	TRBV25-1	TRBJ2-5	TGTGCCAGCAGTGAAAGAGGCCTGGGAGAGACCCAGTACTTC	CASSERGLGETQYF
NA	many	TRBV18	TRBJ2-6	TGTGCCAGCTCACCACCGTCCTTCTCTGGGGCCAACGTCCTGACTTTC	CASSPPSFSGANVLTF
NA	NA	TRBV7-9	TRBJ1-4	TGTGCCAGCAGCTTAGACGGGGAAGGAAAACTGTTTTTT	CASSLDGEGKLFF
TRBD1	once	TRBV5-1	TRBJ1-1	TGCGCCAGCAGCACCTTGACAGGGCTTGGCACTGAAGCTTTCTTT	CASSTLTGLGTEAFF
NA	NA	TRBV29-1	TRBJ2-5	TGCAGCGTTGTGAAAGGGGCTGGCGAGACCCAGTACTTC	CSVVKGAGETQYF
TRBD2	NA	TRBV6-6	TRBJ2-5	TGTGCCAGCAGTACGGGACTAGCGGGAGGGCGGCAGTACTTC	CASSTGLAGGRQYF
NA	few	TRBV6-1	TRBJ2-7	TGTGCCAGCACACTACAGGGAGGTGGCCAGGGCGAGCAGTACTTC	CASTLQGGGQGEQYF
NA	NA	TRBV30	TRBJ1-1	TGTGCCTGGAGTGGGGCATTGAACACTGAAGCTTTCTTT	CAWSGALNTEAFF
TRBD2	NA	TRBV19	TRBJ2-7	TGTGCCAGTAGTCCCGGGACTAGCGGGAGCGTCTCCTACGAGCAGTACTTC	CASSPGTSGSVSYEQYF
TRBD2	NA	TRBV28	TRBJ2-1	TGTGCCAGCAGTTTATTCACTAGCGGGAGCAGAACCTACAATGAGCAGTTCTTC	CASSLFTSGSRTYNEQFF
TRBD1	NA	TRBV7-8	TRBJ1-4	TGTGCCAGCAGCCTTCAAGGGGGCGCGGGAGAAAAACTGTTTTTT	CASSLQGGAGEKLFF
NA	NA	TRBV18	TRBJ2-1	TGTGCCAGCTCACTCGTCCGCGGATACAATGAGCAGTTCTTC	CASSLVRGYNEQFF
NA	once	TRBV29-1	TRBJ2-3	TGCAGCGCGGCGGATCGCAGGGGCGGGGATACGCAGTATTTT	CSAADRRGGDTQYF
TRBD2	NA	TRBV7-3	TRBJ2-3	TGTGCCAGCAGCTCTCACCCCTCGTCTAGCGGGAGAGATACGCAGTATTTT	CASSSHPSSSGRDTQYF
TRBD1	NA	TRBV9	TRBJ2-5	TGTGCCAGCAGCGAAAGCCGGGACAGGCCTCGAGAGACCCAGTACTTC	CASSESRDRPRETQYF
NA	NA	TRBV15	TRBJ1-5	TGTGCCACCAGCGACAGGTCAAATCAGCCCCAGCATTTT	CATSDRSNQPQHF
NA	NA	TRBV25-1	TRBJ1-3	TGTGCCAGCAGTGCATGGCAGGACTTCTCTGGAAACACCATATATTTT	CASSAWQDFSGNTIYF
NA	NA	TRBV4-3	TRBJ2-1	TGCGCCAGCAGCCAAGAGCGGCGTACAAGCAATGAGCAGTTCTTC	CASSQERRTSNEQFF
NA	few	TRBV27	TRBJ1-2	TGTGCCAGCAGTTTGAGCCCCGGGAGTTATGGCTACACCTTC	CASSLSPGSYGYTF
NA	NA	TRBV5-4	TRBJ1-3	TGTGCCAGCAGCTCTGCGACCGCAGGAAACACCATATATTTT	CASSSATAGNTIYF